Listed here are 24 T cell receptor beta chains from one sample, sequenced in a study of T cell changes during pregnancy in multiple sclerosis. The assay was immunoSEQ multiplex PCR, and TCRdb's table has in-frame clones only and misses some. The table lists fewer than 90,000 clones, 75% to 95% of them singletons. This sample comprised peripheral blood, obtained in the second trimester of pregnancy. Receptors originate from a female donor with multiple sclerosis, enrolled in a pregnancy study.

This chain links TRBV30 with TRBJ1-2, with D perhaps matching TRBD1 (6 bases). V gave up 2 bases and J gave up 0 bases, with 13 bases separating them. The CDR3 is made up of 15 amino acids. Germline V CDR1 and CDR2: GTSNPN, SVGIG (reference sequence). The CDR3 sequence is CAWSLPGVANYGYTF. The CDR3 DNA follows: TGTGCCTGGAGTCTTCCAGGGGTCGCTAACTATGGCTACACCTTC.

The chain couples TRBV10-3 to TRBJ2-7; 8 bases map to TRBD1. The germline gives CDR1 ENHRY, CDR2 SYGVKD. The CDR3 is made up of 15 amino acids. The V gene end was trimmed by 6 bases and the J gene end by 4 bases; junction bases not matched to a gene: 11. The CDR3 here is CAISKPGQDTYEQYF. CDR3 coding DNA: TGTGCCATCAGCAAACCGGGACAGGACACATACGAGCAGTACTTC.

This chain links TRBV5-3 with TRBJ2-7, with D unresolved. TRBV5-3 belongs to the ORF category, with a function that is uncertain. V was cut by 0 bases and J by 0 bases, with 10 bases left in between. This CDR3 is 15 amino acids long. CDR3 region: CARSLADLSSYEQYF. The CDR3, as DNA: TGTGCCAGAAGCTTGGCCGATCTCAGCTCCTACGAGCAGTACTTC.

The genes are TRBV27 and TRBJ2-7; TRBD1 is a possible D gene (6 bases). CDR3 length equals 14 residues. The V end was cut by 3 bases, the J end by 2 bases, with 11 bases between. In germline, CDR1 is MNHEY, CDR2 SMNVEV (reference sequence). CDR3 loop: CASSFQDSAYEQYF. Here the CDR3 DNA reads TGTGCCAGCAGTTTTCAGGACAGCGCCTACGAGCAGTACTTC.

DNA for the CDR3: TGTGCCAGCTCACCAGACTCCACAGATACGCAGTATTTT. Its protein is CASSPDSTDTQYF. The chain combines TRBV18 with TRBJ2-3; D gene uncertain. CDR3 length: 13 amino acids. Deletions cut 2 bases from V and 2 bases from J, with 5 bases between. In germline, CDR1 is KGHSH, CDR2 LQKENI.

The CDR3 bases are TGCGCCGTCCCGCCGGTGATGGGAGACACTGAAGCTTTCTTT. Encoded protein: CAVPPVMGDTEAFF. The chain has TRBV10-1 and TRBJ1-1; D not resolved. Germline V gene lookup returns CDR1 WNHNN and CDR2 SYGVQD (reference sequence). Trimming removed 11 bases from V and 3 bases from J, with 19 bases in between. The CDR3 contains 14 residues.

The chain is built from TRBV7-4 and TRBJ2-3; 11 bases line up with TRBD2. The V segment lost 7 bases and the J segment 2 bases; nucleotides outside the gene matches: 2. The CDR3 is made up of 14 amino acids. Germline assignment: CDR1 SGHVT and CDR2 SQSDAQ. CDR3 loop: CASISGGATDTQYF. The CDR3 DNA reads TGTGCCAGCATTAGCGGGGGGGCCACAGATACGCAGTATTTT.

The chain joins TRBV6-4 to TRBJ1-2; a possible D gene is TRBD1 (6 bases). This CDR3 has 14 amino acids. Germline CDR1 MRHNA, CDR2 SNTAGT. V was cut by 6 bases and J by 6 bases, with 17 bases left in between. Here the CDR3 reads CASRGRGATDGYTF. As DNA, the CDR3 is TGTGCCAGCAGGGGCAGGGGCGCGACAGATGGCTACACCTTC.

CDR3 protein: CASIHGGTDTQYF. The CDR3 coding sequence is TGTGCCAGCATCCATGGAGGTACAGATACGCAGTATTTT. V is TRBV28 and J is TRBJ2-3, with a tentative D call TRBD2 (5 bases). The CDR3 consists of 13 residues. Trimming took off 7 bases at V and 3 bases at J, with 11 bases between the two ends. Germline assignment: CDR1 MDHEN and CDR2 SYDVKM.

The chain carries TRBV27 and TRBJ1-1, with a possible D match to TRBD1 (6 bases). The CDR3 length is 16 residues. The V end was cut by 5 bases, the J end by 1 base, with 17 bases between. Germline V lookup: CDR1 MNHEY, CDR2 SMNVEV (reference sequence). Here the CDR3 reads CASSLYRAQPNTEAFF. In DNA form, the CDR3 reads TGTGCCAGCAGTCTATACAGGGCCCAACCGAACACTGAAGCTTTCTTT.

This clone was picked up one time. The rearrangement joins TRBV7-7 to TRBJ1-1, with D unclear. Looked up from germline, CDR1 is SSHAT and CDR2 is FNYEAQ (reference sequence). The CDR3 has 13 amino acids. The germline V and J ends were trimmed by 6 bases and 1 base, with 9 bases remaining between them. The CDR3 nucleotides read TGTGCCAGCAGGAGACTTAGGAACACTGAAGCTTTCTTT. It encodes CASRRLRNTEAFF. The entire variable domain, with the rest obtained from reference TRBV7-7 and TRBJ1-1, is as follows: GAGVSQSPRYKVTKRGQDVTLRCDPISSHATLYWYQQALGQGPEFLTYFNYEAQPDKSGLPSDRFSAERPEGSISTLTIQRTEQRDSAMYRCASRRLRNTEAFFGQGTRLTVV.

The chain combines TRBV13 with TRBJ1-4; 10 nucleotides match TRBD1. Germline V lookup: CDR1 PRHDT, CDR2 FYEKMQ (reference sequence). This CDR3 is built from 17 residues. Trimming at V came to 3 bases and at J to 2 bases, leaving 6 bases not matched to a gene. The CDR3, as DNA: TGTGCCAGCAGCTTCCGGACAGGGGGGGTCACTAATGAAAAACTGTTTTTT. Protein sequence: CASSFRTGGVTNEKLFF.

The J gene is TRBJ1-3, the V gene TRBV7-2; D is unresolved. This CDR3 comprises 17 residues. Deletions cut 0 bases from V and 7 bases from J, with 19 bases between. CDR1 and CDR2 (germline): SGHTA, FQGNSA. The CDR3 DNA is TGTGCCAGCAGCTTAGCGCTCCCGGGGTCGATGTGGAACACCATATATTTT. Amino acids: CASSLALPGSMWNTIYF.

Remarks on this clone: Sequence at one end of the junction differs from germline and may be a read error. The chain is built from TRBV2 and TRBJ2-4; 11 bases match TRBD1. This CDR3 comprises 11 residues. Germline CDR1 is SNHLY and CDR2 is FYNNEI. In nucleotides, the CDR3 is TGTGCCAGCAGGGACAGGGGGCCCCTAAACTTC. Its translation: CASRDRGPLNF.

The chain carries TRBV7-2 and TRBJ2-1, with TRBD2 as a possible D gene (5 bases). V dropped 5 bases and J dropped 8 bases, with 13 bases sitting between them. The CDR3 length is 13 residues. Per the germline V gene, CDR1 is SGHTA and CDR2 is FQGNSA. The CDR3 nucleotides read TGTGCCAGCAGCCCGGGTTTCGGGGATGAGCAGTTCTTC. Encoded protein: CASSPGFGDEQFF.

The V and J genes are TRBV5-5 and TRBJ2-1; 9 bases are shared with TRBD2. V lost 6 bases, J lost 6 bases, and 10 bases stayed unmatched. The germline CDR1 and CDR2 sequences are SGHKS and YYEKEE (reference sequence). This CDR3 contains 15 residues. CDR3 sequence: CASTLAGANSNEQFF. The CDR3 DNA follows: TGTGCCAGCACCTTAGCGGGGGCCAACTCCAATGAGCAGTTCTTC.

The genes are TRBV10-3 and TRBJ1-2; weak D call: TRBD1 (6 bases). The CDR3 is 11 amino acids. The germline V gene has CDR1 ENHRY and CDR2 SYGVKD. V was clipped by 6 bases and J by 4 bases, with 6 bases between them. CDR3 amino acids: CAIRDSYGYTF. In DNA form, the CDR3 reads TGTGCCATCAGGGACAGCTATGGCTACACCTTC.

This clone appeared a single time. The rearrangement uses TRBV9 and TRBJ1-3, with 7 bases aligning to TRBD1. Trimming cost V 0 bases and J 0 bases; bases outside gene matches: 6. In germline, CDR1 is SGDLS, CDR2 YYNGEE. The CDR3 sequence is 17 residues long. As DNA, the CDR3 is TGTGCCAGCAGCGTAGGACAGGGAATTATCTCTGGAAACACCATATATTTT. It specifies CASSVGQGIISGNTIYF.

J is TRBJ2-7 and V is TRBV7-6; D is undetermined. This CDR3 has 14 residues. Trimming left V 5 bases short and J 2 bases short, with 13 bases between. Germline CDR1 is SGHVS and CDR2 is FNYEAQ. CDR3 nucleotide sequence: TGTGCCAGCAGCCAACCGGGTCCTACCTACGAGCAGTACTTC. This codes for CASSQPGPTYEQYF.

V and J are TRBV6-5 and TRBJ1-2; 12 bases agree with TRBD1. Germline loops: CDR1 MNHEY, CDR2 SVGAGI. V lost 7 bases to trimming and J lost 6 bases; unmatched junction nucleotides: 6. The CDR3 consists of 14 residues. CDR3: CASNTGTGGNGYTF. Here the CDR3 DNA reads TGTGCCAGCAATACCGGGACAGGGGGCAATGGCTACACCTTC.

V gene TRBV6-5 combines with J gene TRBJ1-6; 9 nucleotides line up with TRBD1. The CDR3 loop spans 14 amino acids. Trimming cost V 2 bases and J 10 bases; bases outside gene matches: 3. Germline values: CDR1 MNHEY, CDR2 SVGAGI. CDR3 sequence (DNA): TGTGCCAGCAGTTACAACAGGGGGCCGTCACCCCTCCACTTT. It codes for CASSYNRGPSPLHF.

This chain connects TRBV5-6 to TRBJ1-2, with TRBD1 matching over 8 bases. The ends lost 3 bases at V and 7 bases at J; junction bases unmatched: 5. The CDR3 loop spans 13 amino acids. Germline CDR1 is SGHDT and CDR2 is YYEEEE. The CDR3 reads CASSSDRAVGYTF. CDR3 coding DNA: TGTGCCAGCAGCTCGGACAGGGCTGTTGGCTACACCTTC.

The chain carries TRBV4-2 and TRBJ2-1; 15 nucleotides line up with TRBD2. V gave up 0 bases and J gave up 7 bases; unmatched junction bases: 1. Germline lookup yields CDR1 LGHNA and CDR2 YNFKEQ. This CDR3 is 16 amino acids long. The CDR3 bases are TGTGCCAGCAGCCAAGATGGGACTAGCGGGGGGAATGAGCAGTTCTTC. This sequence encodes CASSQDGTSGGNEQFF.

V is TRBV6-6 and J is TRBJ1-4, with 7 bases lining up with TRBD1. The CDR3 extends over 14 amino acids. Germline CDR1 MNHNY, CDR2 SVGAGI (reference sequence). Germline trimming cut 5 bases from V and 4 bases from J; bases unmatched to any gene: 4. The CDR3 protein is CASSKGQINEKLFF. The CDR3 nucleotides read TGTGCCAGCAGTAAGGGACAGATTAATGAAAAACTGTTTTTT.